These 32 T cell receptor beta chains were all obtained from the same sample, sequenced in a study of Graves' ophthalmopathy and Graves' hyperthyroidism. Amplification of the TCR beta CDR3 regions used RNA transcripts (as template). In the first round, RT-PCR was carried out with HTBI primers, and a multiplex PCR formed the second round. One entry per CDR3 protein, called by TCRdb with MiXCR from the multiplex PCR reads. Of 900,000 to 1,200,000 distinct CDR3 sequences detected, roughly 35% appear once; the ten largest clones hold more than 9.5%. Source material: peripheral blood or thyroid tissue (not recorded which). The receptors were sampled from an adult man with Graves' hyperthyroidism.

Regarding this clonotype: This may arise from a read error, as a much more abundant clone is one base away. The chain employs TRBV9 and TRBJ2-5; D is possibly TRBD2 (6 bases). V gave up 5 bases and J gave up 9 bases, with 23 bases separating them. The CDR3 consists of 15 residues. CDR1 is SGDLS and CDR2 is YYNGEE in the germline V gene. The DNA for the CDR3 is TGTGCCAGCAGTTACTCGATTAGTAGCTGGGAGGCCCAGTACTTC. Translating it yields CASSYSISSWEAQYF.

The chain is built from TRBV11-2 and TRBJ1-4; D not resolved. CDR1 SGHAT and CDR2 FQNNGV come from the germline V gene. The CDR3 length is 14 residues. The V end was cut by 1 base, the J end by 8 bases, with 11 bases between. The CDR3 nucleotides read TGTGCCAGCAGCTTAGCCACTTCGTCCGAAAAACTGTTTTTT. This gives the protein CASSLATSSEKLFF.

This chain joins TRBV10-2 and TRBJ1-5; the D gene is possibly TRBD1 (6 bases). Germline CDR1 WSHSY, CDR2 SAAADI. The CDR3 contains 14 residues. Trimming took off 2 bases at V and 6 bases at J, with 11 bases between the two ends. This CDR3 is CASSETGNTQPQHF. CDR3 bases: TGCGCCAGCAGTGAGACAGGGAACACTCAGCCCCAGCATTTT.

J is TRBJ2-5 and V is TRBV25-1, with a possible D match to TRBD1 (6 bases). The CDR3 sequence is 15 residues long. Germline assignment: CDR1 MGHDK and CDR2 SYGVNS. Trimming shortened V by 5 bases and J by 5 bases, and 18 bases separated the two germline ends. The CDR3 DNA reads as TGTGCCAGCAGTCCAGGGGTCACAGGCACGGAGACCCAGTACTTC. Amino acids: CASSPGVTGTETQYF.

The chain links TRBV7-9 to TRBJ1-5; maybe TRBD1 (5 bases). The CDR3 totals 14 residues. The V and J ends lost 1 base and 3 bases respectively, with 7 bases between them. Germline CDR1 reads SEHNR; CDR2 reads FQNEAQ (reference sequence). CDR3 nucleotide sequence: TGTGCCAGCAGCTTAGGGGACTACAATCAGCCCCAGCATTTT. Translating gives CASSLGDYNQPQHF. The full variable domain, rest sourced from reference TRBV7-9 and TRBJ1-5, is DTGVSQNPRHKITKRGQNVTFRCDPISEHNRLYWYRQTLGQGPEFLTYFQNEAQLEKSRLLSDRFSAERPKGSFSTLEIQRTEQGDSAMYLCASSLGDYNQPQHFGDGTRLSIL.

As for this clonotype: A single base separates this from a much larger clone, so it may be a read error. The chain employs TRBV6-4 and TRBJ2-6; TRBD1 is a possible D gene (5 bases). CDR3 length: 16 amino acids. V dropped 0 bases and J dropped 2 bases, with 8 bases sitting between them. The germline CDR1 and CDR2 sequences are MRHNA and SNTAGT. The CDR3 DNA sequence: TGTGCCAGCAGTGACTCGGACAACACTGGGGCCAACGTCCTGACTTTC. Protein sequence: CASSDSDNTGANVLTF.

This clonotype was recorded at least ten times. The chain couples TRBV20-1 to TRBJ2-2, with 12 bases matching TRBD2. Germline loops: CDR1 DFQATT, CDR2 SNEGSKA (reference sequence). There are 15 residues in the CDR3. V lost 6 bases, J lost 4 bases, and 6 bases stayed unmatched. The CDR3 loop is CSAPTSGSVTGELFF. CDR3 sequence (DNA): TGCAGTGCGCCGACTAGCGGGAGTGTCACCGGGGAGCTGTTTTTT.

The rearrangement links TRBV7-2 to TRBJ2-5; D may be TRBD1 (6 bases). Per germline, CDR1 SGHTA and CDR2 FQGNSA. V lost 5 bases and J 1 base, leaving 20 bases between the germline ends. The CDR3 contains 17 residues. The CDR3 region has the DNA TGTGCCAGCAGCCAAGTGGGAGCACGGACAGCCCAAGAGACCCAGTACTTC. This gives the protein CASSQVGARTAQETQYF.

Ten or more counts support this clonotype. The chain uses TRBV6-5 and TRBJ1-2; 8 bases are a match to TRBD1. V shed 5 bases, J shed 6 bases, and the junction held 5 bases outside the gene matches. The germline V gene has CDR1 MNHEY and CDR2 SVGAGI. The CDR3 length is 13 residues. CDR3 coding DNA: TGTGCCAGCAGTGGACAGGGTTGGAATGGCTACACCTTC. Amino acids: CASSGQGWNGYTF.

This clonotype occurred a few times. The V and J genes are TRBV6-5 and TRBJ2-5; 12 bases are a match to TRBD2. From germline, CDR1 is MNHEY and CDR2 SVGAGI. V was clipped by 6 bases and J by 4 bases; unmatched bases: 9. The CDR3 consists of 16 residues. CDR3 nucleotide sequence: TGTGCCAGCAGGCCTCCCCTAGCGGGGGGGCGAGAGACCCAGTACTTC. Encoded protein: CASRPPLAGGRETQYF.

The chain's CDR3 is CASSQGAAGPPAGELFF. DNA of the CDR3: TGCGCCAGCAGCCAAGGCGCGGCAGGCCCACCAGCCGGGGAGCTGTTTTTT. This chain joins TRBV4-3 and TRBJ2-2; D unclear. Germline V gene lookup returns CDR1 LGHNA and CDR2 YSLEER. The V gene lost 1 base and the J gene lost 6 bases, with 18 bases spanning the gap. The CDR3 has 17 amino acids.

This clonotype was detected many times. The chain uses TRBV6-5 and TRBJ2-5, with TRBD1 as a possible D gene (6 bases). V was cut by 6 bases and J by 3 bases, with 14 bases left in between. CDR1 and CDR2 (germline): MNHEY, SVGAGI. The CDR3 is 14 amino acids. The CDR3 loop is CASSRTGREETQYF. The CDR3 nucleotides are TGTGCCAGCAGCCGAACAGGGCGAGAAGAGACCCAGTACTTC.

This clonotype has ten or more counts. This chain joins TRBV20-1 and TRBJ1-6; D is unclear. The ends were cut back, 5 bases at V and 11 bases at J, with 22 bases in the middle. This CDR3 is built from 15 residues. CDR1 is DFQATT and CDR2 is SNEGSKA in the germline V gene (reference sequence). The CDR3 loop is CSAQTTLSWEAPLHF. In DNA form, the CDR3 reads TGCAGTGCTCAAACGACCCTCTCCTGGGAGGCACCCCTCCACTTT.

About this clonotype itself: This could be a read error, since a much larger clone is one nucleotide away. The chain is built from TRBV15 and TRBJ2-5; 10 bases align to TRBD2. This CDR3 is built from 15 residues. Germline assignment: CDR1 LNHNV and CDR2 YYDKDF (reference sequence). The CDR3 region is CVTSRETSGQETQYF. The CDR3 nucleotides are TGTGTCACCAGCAGGGAGACTAGCGGGCAAGAGACCCAGTACTTC.

This clonotype was detected many times. The rearrangement links TRBV7-2 to TRBJ2-5; 7 bases are shared with TRBD2. The J segment lost 1 base and the V segment lost 2 bases, leaving 10 bases of the junction unmatched. Germline CDR1 reads SGHTA; CDR2 reads FQGNSA. CDR3 size: 17 residues. The CDR3 DNA follows: TGTGCCAGCAGCTTACTAGCGGCCTTATGGGTCCAAGAGACCCAGTACTTC. It yields the protein CASSLLAALWVQETQYF.

The gene calls are TRBV30 and TRBJ1-3, with no clear D. CDR1 and CDR2 (germline): GTSNPN, SVGIG (reference sequence). V was trimmed by 5 bases and J by 4 bases, leaving 3 bases between them. The CDR3 consists of 10 residues. The chain's CDR3 is CAWAGNTIYF. Written as DNA, the CDR3 is TGTGCCTGGGCCGGAAACACCATATATTTT.

This clonotype was seen more than once but under ten times. The rearrangement links TRBV7-8 to TRBJ2-2; tentative D call: TRBD1 (6 bases). This CDR3 comprises 14 residues. The V end lost 5 bases, the J end lost 6 bases, and 13 bases lay between the germline ends. CDR1 is SGHVS and CDR2 is FQNEAQ in the germline V gene. CDR3 in DNA: TGTGCCAGCAGCCCGCAACAGGGTTCCGGGGAGCTGTTTTTT. Residues: CASSPQQGSGELFF.

This clonotype was seen more than once but under ten times. J is TRBJ2-7 and V is TRBV19, with 12 bases identical to TRBD2. There are 15 residues in the CDR3. The J segment lost 4 bases and the V segment lost 4 bases, leaving 5 bases of the junction unmatched. In germline, CDR1 is LNHDA, CDR2 SQIVND (reference sequence). The CDR3 nucleotides read TGTGCCAGTAGTACTACTAGCGGGGGGCATTACGAGCAGTACTTC. Its protein product is CASSTTSGGHYEQYF.

The count of this clonotype is one. This chain joins TRBV7-9 and TRBJ1-1; D unclear. The CDR3 spans 11 residues. V was shortened by 1 base and J by 11 bases, with 8 bases between the two germline ends. Germline lookup yields CDR1 SEHNR and CDR2 FQNEAQ (reference sequence). The CDR3 reads CASSLVSRAFF. In DNA form, the CDR3 reads TGTGCCAGCAGCTTAGTGTCCCGGGCTTTCTTT.

The V gene is TRBV25-1, the J gene TRBJ2-2, with TRBD2 matching 10 bases. The CDR3 runs 16 residues. V dropped 5 bases and J dropped 4; count of bases not matched to a gene: 7. CDR1 and CDR2 (germline): MGHDK, SYGVNS. CDR3 sequence: CASSRTSGSLTGELFF. The CDR3 DNA reads TGTGCCAGCAGTCGGACTAGCGGAAGCCTCACCGGGGAGCTGTTTTTT.

The chain links TRBV5-1 to TRBJ2-5, with D uncertain. CDR1 SGHRS and CDR2 YFSETQ come from the germline V gene. This CDR3 region has 14 residues. Trimming pared 0 bases from V and 1 base from J, leaving 7 bases between. The DNA for the CDR3 is TGCGCCAGCAGCTTGGCTACAGTCCAAGAGACCCAGTACTTC. Translated, it gives CASSLATVQETQYF.

This clonotype was seen ten or more times. This chain connects TRBV9 to TRBJ2-6; possible D gene TRBD1, 6 bases. The CDR3 sequence is 18 residues long. Germline V gene sequence: CDR1 SGDLS, CDR2 YYNGEE. V lost 4 bases to trimming and J lost 0 bases, with 17 bases between them. Here the CDR3 DNA reads TGTGCCAGCAGCACTTACAGGGATCATAGCTCTGGGGCCAACGTCCTGACTTTC. Translated: CASSTYRDHSSGANVLTF.

The DNA of the CDR3 is TGTGCCAGCAGCTTAATGGGGCAGGGCGGTGGGGCCAACGTCCTGACTTTC. This gives the protein CASSLMGQGGGANVLTF. The rearrangement links TRBV7-2 to TRBJ2-6, with D perhaps matching TRBD1 (5 bases). The germline CDR1 and CDR2 sequences are SGHTA and FQGNSA. The ends were cut back, 2 bases at V and 3 bases at J, with 14 bases in the middle. The CDR3 consists of 17 residues.

With respect to this clonotype: The junction departs from germline at one end; a sequencing error may be responsible. The V gene is TRBV2, the J gene TRBJ2-7, with D unclear. CDR1 is SNHLY and CDR2 is FYNNEI in the germline V gene. CDR3 length: 14 amino acids. CDR3 region: CASSEVRSSYEQYF. The CDR3 bases are TGCGCCAGCAGTGAAGTCAGGAGCTCCTACGAGCAGTACTTC. The variable domain in full, completed from reference TRBV2 and TRBJ2-7, reads EPEVTQTPSHQVTQMGQEVILRCVPISNHLYFYWYRQILGQKVEFLVSFYNNEISEKSEIFDDQFSVERPDGSNFTLKIRSTKLEDSAMYFCASSEVRSSYEQYFGPGTRLTVT.

Concerning this clonotype: Because the CDR3 is missing its conserved closing phenylalanine or tryptophan, this is likely a read error. The DNA is left out, because the CDR3 cannot be placed on it with certainty; the CDR3 is given as TCRdb lists it. The chain joins TRBV29-1 to TRBJ2-6. The CDR3 region is 9 residues in length, termini included. Germline lookup yields CDR1 SQVTM and CDR2 ANQGSEA. The CDR3 here is CSVEESGTS.

This sequence joins TRBV29-1 and TRBJ2-7; 9 bases agree with TRBD2. The germline V gene has CDR1 SQVTM and CDR2 ANQGSEA. The V and J ends lost 5 bases and 4 bases, in that order; junction bases with no gene match: 6. This CDR3 region has 13 residues. The CDR3 DNA reads as TGCAGCGTTCTAGTCCTAGCGGGGTACGAGCAGTACTTC. Its translation: CSVLVLAGYEQYF.

This clonotype came up once. A junction end diverges from the germline sequence, so it may reflect a read error. This chain links TRBV10-3 with TRBJ1-5, with 9 bases fitting TRBD1. Germline V CDR1 and CDR2: ENHRY, SYGVKD. There are 15 residues in the CDR3. The CDR3 loop reads CASSYDRGGGQPQHF. CDR3 DNA: TGTGCCAGCAGTTACGACAGGGGGGGGGGCCAGCCCCAGCATTTT.

This clonotype was observed once. The V and J genes are TRBV20-1 and TRBJ2-7; D tentatively fits TRBD1 or TRBD2 (5 bases each). Germline CDR1 DFQATT, CDR2 SNEGSKA (reference sequence). CDR3 length: 14 amino acids. Trimming removed 4 bases from V and 5 bases from J, with 18 bases in between. The CDR3 coding sequence is TGCAGTGCTAAAAGAGGGGTTCCTAGGGACGAGCAGTACTTC. Its protein is CSAKRGVPRDEQYF.

This chain joins TRBV24-1 and TRBJ2-5; 8 bases map to TRBD2. The germline V gene encodes CDR1 KGHDR and CDR2 SFDVKD. V was clipped by 4 bases and J by 1 base; unmatched bases: 7. The CDR3 contains 16 residues. DNA for the CDR3: TGTGCCACCAGTGACCAAAGACTAGCGACCCAAGAGACCCAGTACTTC. Protein product: CATSDQRLATQETQYF.

J is TRBJ2-3 and V is TRBV7-6; possibly TRBD1 for D (6 bases). The ends were cut back, 5 bases at V and 0 bases at J, with 12 bases in the middle. The CDR3 covers 15 residues. CDR1 and CDR2 (germline): SGHVS, FNYEAQ. The CDR3 spells CASSPQGYSTDTQYF. The CDR3 DNA reads as TGTGCCAGCAGCCCACAGGGCTATAGCACAGATACGCAGTATTTT. The entire variable domain, with the rest obtained from reference TRBV7-6 and TRBJ2-3, is as follows: GAGVSQSPRYKVTKRGQDVALRCDPISGHVSLYWYRQALGQGPEFLTYFNYEAQQDKSGLPNDRFSAERPEGSISTLTIQRTEQRDSAMYRCASSPQGYSTDTQYFGPGTRLTVL.

This clonotype was seen a handful of times. Being one base from a much bigger clone, this may be a read error. The conserved closing phenylalanine or tryptophan is absent in this CDR3, likely reflecting a read error. This chain connects TRBV7-8 to TRBJ2-7; perhaps D is TRBD1 or TRBD2 (5 bases each). The CDR3 covers 14 residues. V lost 7 bases and J 3 bases, leaving 16 bases between the germline ends. CDR1 is SGHVS, CDR2 FQNEAQ, per germline. The CDR3 DNA reads as TGTGCCAGCACCGATGAGGGGCCTGGCTACGAGCAGTACCTC. This sequence encodes CASTDEGPGYEQYL.

As for this clonotype: No conserved phenylalanine or tryptophan ends this CDR3, so it is likely a read error. V and J are TRBV24-1 and TRBJ2-7; maybe TRBD2 (5 bases). Deletions cut 2 bases from V and 7 bases from J, with 17 bases between. Germline V gene lookup returns CDR1 KGHDR and CDR2 SFDVKD. This CDR3 is built from 15 residues. Here the CDR3 DNA reads TGTGCCACCAGTGATTCGCGGCAGGCACCGGGGGAGCAGTACCTC. Translated: CATSDSRQAPGEQYL.